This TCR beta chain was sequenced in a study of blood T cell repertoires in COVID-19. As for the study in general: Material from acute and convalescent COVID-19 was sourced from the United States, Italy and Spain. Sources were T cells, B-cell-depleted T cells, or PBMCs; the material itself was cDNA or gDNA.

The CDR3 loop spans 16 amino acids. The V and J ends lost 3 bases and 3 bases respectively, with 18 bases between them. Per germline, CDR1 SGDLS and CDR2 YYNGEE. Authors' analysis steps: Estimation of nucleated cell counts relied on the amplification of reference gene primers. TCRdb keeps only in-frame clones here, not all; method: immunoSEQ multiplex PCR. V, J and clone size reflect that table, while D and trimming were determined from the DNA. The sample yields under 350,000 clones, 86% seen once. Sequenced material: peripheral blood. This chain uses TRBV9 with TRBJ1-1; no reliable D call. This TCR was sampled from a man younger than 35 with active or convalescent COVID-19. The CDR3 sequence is CASSEPVGGSDTEAFF. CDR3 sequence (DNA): TGTGCCAGCAGCGAGCCTGTCGGCGGAAGCGACACTGAAGCTTTCTTT.